The clone carrying this T cell receptor beta chain was seen only a few times. The target antigen is unknown. Together with a sample-barcoded 5' primer, a J-beta primer mix was included in a second PCR lasting roughly 6 to 12 cycles. In TCRdb, the 5' RACE reads were re-called with MiXCR into one record per CDR3 protein. The table lists more than 650,000 distinct CDR3 sequences, 22% of them singletons. These data originate in a study of blood T cells in healthy people across ages. Study-wide background: The capture of about one barcoded beta molecule per two T cells was achieved by template switching. Study observations and caveats: With unsorted PBMCs, a conclusive comparison of naive versus antigen-experienced cells was not possible.

The V and J ends lost 3 bases and 2 bases respectively, with 16 bases between them. Per germline, CDR1 DFQATT and CDR2 SNEGSKA (reference sequence). The CDR3 contains 15 residues. This receptor was obtained from a man aged 70-80 years in good health. The V and J genes are TRBV20-1 and TRBJ1-2; a possible D gene is TRBD1 (6 bases). Source material: blood. The CDR3 DNA reads TGCAGTGCTAGCCCGGGGGCAGAATCCAACTATGGCTACACCTTC. It translates to CSASPGAESNYGYTF.